Described below is a single T cell receptor (beta chain) sequence and its context. The antigen this receptor binds is unknown. Base-call qualities are not available, and no considerably larger clone is one nucleotide away. The method was the immunoSEQ multiplex PCR assay. The source is immuneACCESS, and TCRdb retained only in-frame sequences with V and J called. Part of the clones is not carried over; for the studies checked, unresolved V genes explain less than half of this, and the remainder is unexplained. The sample profile shows roughly 93,000 clones; roughly nine tenths of them were found once. Of the sample, roughly 2.1% falls within the top ten clones. This record belongs to a study of T cell changes during pregnancy in multiple sclerosis (dated by TCRdb to 2018 to 2020). Notes on the research overall: The study examined how the T cell repertoire changed over the course of pregnancy in women with multiple sclerosis.

The sequence was collected from a female donor in good health, enrolled as a control in a pregnancy study. The specimen was peripheral blood, collected after pregnancy.

The sequenced DNA is TGTGCCAGTAGTGCTCTGACAGGGGAAAACATTCAGTACTTC. It translates as CASSALTGENIQYF. The rearrangement joined TRBV19 to TRBJ2-4, and 8 junction bases match TRBD1. Germline trimming amounts to 5 bases on V and 5 bases on J, with 5 as the count of junction bases outside the gene matches. The CDR3 numbers 14 residues from cysteine through phenylalanine. Here the CDR3 DNA is all that survives: 42 bases in frame from base 1. CDR1 is given as LNHDA and CDR2 as SQIVND, both from the germline V gene (reference sequence).